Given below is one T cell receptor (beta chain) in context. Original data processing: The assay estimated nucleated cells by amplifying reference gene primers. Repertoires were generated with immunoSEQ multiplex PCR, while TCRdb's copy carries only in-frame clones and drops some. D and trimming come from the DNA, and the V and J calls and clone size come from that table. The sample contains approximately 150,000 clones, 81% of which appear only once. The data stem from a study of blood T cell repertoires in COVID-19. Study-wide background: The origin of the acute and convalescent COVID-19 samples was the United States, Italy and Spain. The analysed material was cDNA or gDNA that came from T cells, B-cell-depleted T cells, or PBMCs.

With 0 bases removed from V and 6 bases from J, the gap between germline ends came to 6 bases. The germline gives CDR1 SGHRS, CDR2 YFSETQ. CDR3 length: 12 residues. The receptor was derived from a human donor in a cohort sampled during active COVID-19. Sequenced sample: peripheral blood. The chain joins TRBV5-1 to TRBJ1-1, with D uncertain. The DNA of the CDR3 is TGCGCCAGCAGCTTGGCAGGTCCTGAAGCTTTCTTT. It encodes CASSLAGPEAFF.